Listed here are 18 T cell receptor beta chains from one sample, sequenced in a study of blood T cell repertoires in COVID-19. Assay: immunoSEQ multiplex PCR; the TCRdb copy retains only in-frame clones and omits some. The top ten hold around 6% of the sample, which has about 300,000 clones, 87% seen once. The sample comprised PBMCs or T cells enriched from blood (not recorded which). These receptors originate from a woman aged 25 to 39 who had recovered from COVID-19.

The chain has TRBV30 and TRBJ2-1, with TRBD1 as a possible D gene (5 bases). V was cut by 3 bases and J by 2 bases, with 8 bases left in between. Germline CDR1 is GTSNPN and CDR2 is SVGIG (reference sequence). CDR3 length: 13 residues. Here the CDR3 DNA reads TGTGCCTGGAGGCAGGGAACCTACAATGAGCAGTTCTTC. It yields the protein CAWRQGTYNEQFF. The variable domain in full, completed from reference TRBV30 and TRBJ2-1, reads SQTIHQWPATLVQPVGSPLSLECTVEGTSNPNLYWYRQAAGRGLQLLFYSVGIGQISSEVPQNLSASRPQDRQFILSSKKLLLSDSGFYLCAWRQGTYNEQFFGPGTRLTVL.

CDR3 residues: CATQGTPGNTIYF. The CDR3 bases are TGTGCCACGCAGGGTACCCCTGGAAACACCATATATTTT. V is TRBV6-5 and J is TRBJ1-3; TRBD1 is a possible D gene (5 bases). The ends were cut back, 10 bases at V and 2 bases at J, with 12 bases in the middle. The CDR3 runs 13 residues. The germline gives CDR1 MNHEY, CDR2 SVGAGI.

The chain is built from TRBV3-1 (or the pseudogene TRBV3-2) and TRBJ1-6; D gene ambiguous. The ends were cut back, 3 bases at V and 10 bases at J, with 10 bases in the middle. The CDR3 loop spans 13 amino acids. From germline, CDR1 is LGHDT and CDR2 YNNKEL (reference sequence). The CDR3 nucleotides read TGTGCCAGCAGCCAGGTCACGGGATCACCCCTCCACTTT. This sequence encodes CASSQVTGSPLHF.

This chain joins TRBV6-2 or TRBV6-3 and TRBJ1-2, with D tentatively TRBD1 (5 bases). Germline lookup yields CDR1 MNHEY and CDR2 SVGEGT. Trimming removed 6 bases at V and 5 bases at J, with 13 bases between. CDR3 length: 13 amino acids. The CDR3, as DNA: TGTGCCAGCAGCCTAAGGGGATCGTATGGCTACACCTTC. It translates to CASSLRGSYGYTF.

CDR3 residues: CASSHRDRNTGELFF. As DNA, the CDR3 is TGTGCCAGCAGCCACCGGGACAGAAACACCGGGGAGCTGTTTTTT. J is TRBJ2-2 and V is TRBV11-2, with 7 nucleotides matching TRBD1. Per germline, CDR1 SGHAT and CDR2 FQNNGV. CDR3 length equals 15 residues. The ends lost 5 bases at V and 2 bases at J; junction bases unmatched: 5.

The chain uses TRBV19 and TRBJ1-1, with 7 bases matching TRBD1. CDR1 is LNHDA, CDR2 SQIVND, per germline (reference sequence). The CDR3 runs 17 residues. With 5 bases clipped from V and 1 base from J, the junction kept 13 bases outside the gene matches. This chain's CDR3 is CASSSRGPRQGNTEAFF. The CDR3, as DNA: TGTGCCAGTAGTTCAAGAGGGCCGCGACAGGGGAACACTGAAGCTTTCTTT.

This clone was observed a single time. The chain couples TRBV11-1 to TRBJ1-2; 8 nucleotides match TRBD1. V was clipped by 5 bases and J by 0 bases; unmatched bases: 2. CDR1 is SGHAT and CDR2 is FQDESV in the germline V gene (reference sequence). The CDR3 is 14 amino acids. The CDR3 is CASSPTGANYGYTF. DNA of the CDR3: TGTGCCAGCAGCCCGACAGGGGCTAACTATGGCTACACCTTC.

The CDR3 DNA sequence: TGTGCCAGCAGCCAGGCCGGCTGGGGGGGGGAGACCCAGTACTTC. Translating it yields CASSQAGWGGETQYF. The chain joins TRBV3-1 (or the pseudogene TRBV3-2) to TRBJ2-5; TRBD2 matches at 7 bases. The V gene's germline CDR1 is LGHDT and CDR2 YNNKEL (reference sequence). The length of the CDR3 is 15 residues. Unmatched junction bases numbered 9, after V lost 3 bases and J lost 5 bases.

The V gene is TRBV15, the J gene TRBJ1-1, with a weak D call TRBD1 (5 bases). This CDR3 has 13 residues. V was clipped by 4 bases and J by 7 bases, with 13 bases between them. From germline, CDR1 is LNHNV and CDR2 YYDKDF (reference sequence). In nucleotides, the CDR3 is TGTGCCACCAGCACCACCGGGGGACTTGAAGCTTTCTTT. Residues: CATSTTGGLEAFF. Together with reference TRBV15 and TRBJ1-1, the CDR3 gives the full variable domain: DAMVIQNPRYQVTQFGKPVTLSCSQTLNHNVMYWYQQKSSQAPKLLFHYYDKDFNNEADTPDNFQSRRPNTSFCFLDIRSPGLGDTAMYLCATSTTGGLEAFFGQGTRLTVV.

The chain uses TRBV5-4 and TRBJ1-1, with a possible D match to TRBD1 (5 bases). V was shortened by 3 bases and J by 2 bases, with 14 bases between the two germline ends. The length of the CDR3 is 15 residues. Germline V lookup: CDR1 SGHNT, CDR2 YYREEE (reference sequence). The CDR3: CASSSGLVVNTEAFF. The CDR3 nucleotides are TGTGCCAGCAGCTCGGGACTAGTCGTCAACACTGAAGCTTTCTTT.

V usage is TRBV10-3 and J usage is TRBJ1-1; possible D gene TRBD1, 5 bases. V was pared by 6 bases and J by 5 bases, with 19 bases between. The CDR3 consists of 15 residues. Germline-derived CDR1 and CDR2 are ENHRY and SYGVKD. CDR3 protein: CAIRAREAWRTEAFF. The CDR3 coding sequence is TGTGCCATCAGAGCCAGGGAGGCATGGCGGACTGAAGCTTTCTTT.

The rearrangement links TRBV15 to TRBJ2-1; weak D call: TRBD1 (6 bases). Germline CDR1 LNHNV, CDR2 YYDKDF (reference sequence). Trimming cost V 5 bases and J 7 bases, with 12 bases left between them. CDR3 length: 13 amino acids. Written as DNA, the CDR3 is TGTGCCACCAGCGGCGGACAGTCGAATGAGCAGTTCTTC. The encoded protein is CATSGGQSNEQFF.

This clone came up once. The V call is TRBV27, the J call TRBJ2-6; maybe TRBD1 (5 bases). Germline lookup yields CDR1 MNHEY and CDR2 SMNVEV (reference sequence). Trimming cost V 2 bases and J 2 bases, with 19 bases left between them. The CDR3 is made up of 19 amino acids. The CDR3 DNA sequence: TGTGCCAGCAGTTTACTCGGCAGGGATATATCACCTGGGGCCAACGTCCTGACTTTC. Amino acid sequence: CASSLLGRDISPGANVLTF.

This clone was seen just once. The genes are TRBV9 and TRBJ1-1; 9 nucleotides align to TRBD1. The CDR3 length is 13 residues. V dropped 1 base and J dropped 11; count of bases not matched to a gene: 6. Germline CDR1 is SGDLS and CDR2 is YYNGEE. The DNA of the CDR3 is TGTGCCAGCAGCGTAATGGGACAGGGTACGGCTTTCTTT. Translating gives CASSVMGQGTAFF.

The rearrangement uses TRBV2 and TRBJ1-1, with 7 positions matching TRBD1. CDR1 and CDR2 (germline): SNHLY, FYNNEI. The CDR3 is 15 amino acids. The junction had 9 bases not matched to a gene; V was cut back by 7 bases and J by 1 base. The CDR3 bases are TGTGCCAGCACCGTAAGGACAGGTGGGAACACTGAAGCTTTCTTT. It specifies CASTVRTGGNTEAFF.

The V call is TRBV29-1, the J call TRBJ2-2, with 10 bases that match TRBD1. Germline-derived CDR1 and CDR2 are SQVTM and ANQGSEA. The CDR3 is 13 residues long. Losses at the gene ends were 8 bases for V and 4 bases for J; bases not matched to a gene: 4. CDR3 DNA sequence: TGCAGCACCCGGACAGGGGGCACCGGGGAGCTGTTTTTT. This codes for CSTRTGGTGELFF.

The V call is TRBV7-8, the J call TRBJ1-5, with 7 bases aligning to TRBD1. Germline V gene sequence: CDR1 SGHVS, CDR2 FQNEAQ. V trimming: 5 bases; J trimming: 5 bases; junction bases outside the gene matches: 3. The CDR3 length is 13 residues. CDR3 protein: CASSQDRDQPQHF. In DNA form, the CDR3 reads TGTGCCAGCAGCCAAGACAGGGATCAGCCCCAGCATTTT.

V usage is TRBV2 and J usage is TRBJ1-1; D may be TRBD1 (6 bases). Germline CDR1 is SNHLY and CDR2 is FYNNEI. Deletions cut 9 bases from V and 6 bases from J, with 8 bases between. The CDR3 consists of 10 residues. Here the CDR3 reads CARQGSEAFF. As DNA, the CDR3 is TGTGCCAGACAGGGTTCTGAAGCTTTCTTT.